A single sample is the source of the 4 T cell receptor beta chains below, sequenced in a study of OX40 agonist ivuxolimab in advanced cancers. This table comes from immunoSEQ multiplex PCR, and its TCRdb copy is limited to in-frame clones, with some not included. The sample carries under 50,000 clones, approximately 84% recorded once. The source material was CD4+ or CD8+ T cells sorted from blood, sampled in a trial of the OX40 agonist ivuxolimab. The receptors stem from an adult with an advanced solid tumor such as melanoma, head and neck, liver or kidney cancer.

This clone was counted between two and nine times. V is TRBV7-9 and J is TRBJ1-5; a weak D match, TRBD1 (5 bases). This CDR3 region has 14 residues. Germline V CDR1 and CDR2: SEHNR, FQNEAQ (reference sequence). Trimming shortened V by 1 base and J by 3 bases, and 7 bases separated the two germline ends. The DNA for the CDR3 is TGTGCCAGCAGCTTAGGACAGCCCAATCAGCCCCAGCATTTT. Protein: CASSLGQPNQPQHF.

This rearrangement joins TRBV5-1 to TRBJ2-3; D is ambiguous. The germline gives CDR1 SGHRS, CDR2 YFSETQ. This CDR3 is 15 amino acids long. V lost 3 bases and J 0 bases, leaving 11 bases between the germline ends. The CDR3 is CASSSDVPSTDTQYF. DNA for the CDR3: TGCGCCAGCAGCTCCGATGTCCCTAGCACAGATACGCAGTATTTT.

V gene TRBV7-6 combines with J gene TRBJ2-2, with 10 bases lining up with TRBD2. Germline CDR1 and CDR2: SGHVS and FNYEAQ. This CDR3 has 15 amino acids. The J segment lost 7 bases and the V segment lost 4 bases, leaving 6 bases of the junction unmatched. The CDR3 DNA sequence: TGTGCCAGCAGCTCCCTAGCGGGAGTGGGCGGGGAGCTGTTTTTT. Protein sequence: CASSSLAGVGGELFF.

The J gene is TRBJ1-4, the V gene TRBV11-2, with no clear D. The germline V and J ends were trimmed by 5 bases and 8 bases, with 18 bases remaining between them. The V gene's germline CDR1 is SGHAT and CDR2 FQNNGV. There are 15 residues in the CDR3. The CDR3, as DNA: TGTGCCAGCAGCCCTGCCAGAGGGAGGCGCGAAAAACTGTTTTTT. It is translated as CASSPARGRREKLFF.